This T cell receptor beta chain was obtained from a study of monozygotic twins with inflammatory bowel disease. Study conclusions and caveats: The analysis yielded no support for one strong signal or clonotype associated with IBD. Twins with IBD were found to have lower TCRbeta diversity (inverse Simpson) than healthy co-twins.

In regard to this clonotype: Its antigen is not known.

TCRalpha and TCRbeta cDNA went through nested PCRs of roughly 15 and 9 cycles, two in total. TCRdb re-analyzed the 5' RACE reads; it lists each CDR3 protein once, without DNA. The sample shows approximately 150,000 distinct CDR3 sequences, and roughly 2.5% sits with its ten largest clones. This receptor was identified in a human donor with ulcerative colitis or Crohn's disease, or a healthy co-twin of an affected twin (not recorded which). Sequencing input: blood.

The CDR3 is CATSADPGETQYF. The V gene is TRBV24-1, the J gene TRBJ2-5; the TCRdb D gene call, TRBD1, has no DNA to confirm it. Germline V gene sequence: CDR1 KGHDR, CDR2 SFDVKD. This CDR3 is 13 amino acids long.